These 30 T cell receptor beta chains were all obtained from the same sample, sequenced in a study of early T cells in non-severe SARS-CoV-2 infection (dated by TCRdb to the early 2020s). Library method: 5' RACE. Sequencing took place on a NextSeq 500. The raw public reads went through TCRdb reprocessing: fastp at Q25, MiXCR clone calling, in-frame beta chains kept. Under each unique CDR3 protein, matching rows form one entry showing the most common genes and DNA. The sample table contains around 23,000 distinct CDR3 sequences; only one count was recorded for around 4.5% of them. The top ten hold 15% to 20% of the sample. Sequencing was done on a sample of whole blood. These receptor sequences come from an adult who was a healthcare worker with PCR-confirmed SARS-CoV-2 infection or an uninfected control (not recorded which).

This clonotype was found many times. This chain joins TRBV18 and TRBJ2-1; no reliable D call. Germline CDR1 and CDR2: KGHSH and LQKENI. Trimming took 5 bases from V and 9 from J, leaving 11 bases between them. CDR3 length: 12 amino acids. The CDR3 sequence is CASSKRVLEQFF. The DNA for the CDR3 is TGTGCCAGCTCAAAAAGGGTACTTGAGCAGTTCTTC.

This clonotype was observed a few times. The chain has TRBV2 and TRBJ1-1; D perhaps matches TRBD1 (5 bases). V lost 1 base and J lost 3, with 12 bases in between. CDR1 and CDR2 from the germline V gene are SNHLY and FYNNEI. The CDR3 is 15 residues long. The CDR3 DNA reads as TGTGCCAGCAGTGAAGTGCGACAGTTTCACACTGAAGCTTTCTTT. Its translation: CASSEVRQFHTEAFF. Full variable domain (rest looked up from reference TRBV2 and TRBJ1-1): EPEVTQTPSHQVTQMGQEVILRCVPISNHLYFYWYRQILGQKVEFLVSFYNNEISEKSEIFDDQFSVERPDGSNFTLKIRSTKLEDSAMYFCASSEVRQFHTEAFFGQGTRLTVV.

This clonotype showed up many times. The chain joins TRBV4-3 to TRBJ2-3; D unclear. This CDR3 comprises 15 residues. Germline CDR1 LGHNA, CDR2 YSLEER. Trimming took off 2 bases at V and 4 bases at J, with 13 bases between the two ends. In DNA, the CDR3 is TGCGCCAGCAGCCAAACCCCCTCCGGCGCAGATACGCAGTATTTT. Its translation is CASSQTPSGADTQYF.

This clonotype has at least ten counts. The CDR3 is CSAQTGPEAFF. The CDR3 DNA reads as TGCAGCGCTCAGACAGGGCCTGAAGCTTTCTTT. The V gene is TRBV29-1, the J gene TRBJ1-1; 7 nucleotides agree with TRBD1. With V trimmed by 7 bases and J by 6 bases, 5 bases remained unmatched. CDR1 SQVTM and CDR2 ANQGSEA come from the germline V gene. The CDR3 contains 11 residues.

This clonotype has ten or more counts. The genes are TRBV27 and TRBJ2-7, with TRBD1 identical over 8 bases. Looked up from germline, CDR1 is MNHEY and CDR2 is SMNVEV (reference sequence). This CDR3 region has 15 residues. Trimming took 7 bases from V and 5 from J; bases not matched to a gene: 13. The CDR3 coding sequence is TGTGCCAGCACCAAACTACAGGGGGGCCTGAACGAGCAGTACTTC. It translates to CASTKLQGGLNEQYF.

This clonotype has more than one count but fewer than ten. The CDR3 loop is CASSVAGDTGELFF. The CDR3 nucleotides read TGTGCCAGCAGCGTAGCTGGGGACACCGGGGAGCTGTTTTTT. The chain couples TRBV9 to TRBJ2-2; no firm D call. This CDR3 has 14 residues. In germline, CDR1 is SGDLS, CDR2 YYNGEE. The V and J ends lost 0 bases and 3 bases respectively, with 6 bases between them.

This clonotype was observed at least ten times. The V and J genes are TRBV4-3 and TRBJ1-2; D gene unclear. The CDR3 covers 17 residues. The germline gives CDR1 LGHNA, CDR2 YSLEER. V dropped 1 base and J dropped 0 bases, with 15 bases sitting between them. The chain's CDR3 is CASSQALVNEANYGYTF. The CDR3 coding sequence is TGCGCCAGCAGCCAAGCCCTCGTCAACGAGGCTAACTATGGCTACACCTTC.

This clonotype was detected only a few times. The J gene is TRBJ2-1, the V gene TRBV20-1; D remains ambiguous. Trimming pared 7 bases from V and 3 bases from J, leaving 13 bases between. The CDR3 runs 13 residues. Germline lookup yields CDR1 DFQATT and CDR2 SNEGSKA (reference sequence). The CDR3 DNA sequence: TGCAGTGTCTCAAGGGTCGGCTACAATGAGCAGTTCTTC. Its protein is CSVSRVGYNEQFF.

This clonotype was counted ten times or more. V and J are TRBV7-9 and TRBJ2-6; D not resolved. This CDR3 is built from 15 residues. Trimming took 3 bases from V and 2 from J, leaving 8 bases between them. Germline assignment: CDR1 SEHNR and CDR2 FQNEAQ (reference sequence). The DNA of the CDR3 is TGTGCCAGCAGCTTGGTTGGGACTGGGGCCAACGTCCTGACTTTC. It specifies CASSLVGTGANVLTF.

As DNA, the CDR3 is TGTGCCAGCAGTTTAGTGGGTAGCACGCAGTATTTT. It yields the protein CASSLVGSTQYF. This chain joins TRBV28 and TRBJ2-3; the D is unclear. The CDR3 sequence is 12 residues long. V was cut by 2 bases and J by 9 bases, with 9 bases left in between. The germline V gene encodes CDR1 MDHEN and CDR2 SYDVKM. The full variable domain, its missing parts supplied by reference TRBV28 and TRBJ2-3, is DVKVTQSSRYLVKRTGEKVFLECVQDMDHENMFWYRQDPGLGLRLIYFSYDVKMKEKGDIPEGYSVSREKKERFSLILESASTNQTSMYLCASSLVGSTQYFGPGTRLTVL.

The chain uses TRBV4-3 and TRBJ2-2; D call uncertain. The CDR3 has 14 amino acids. Germline assignment: CDR1 LGHNA and CDR2 YSLEER. V lost 0 bases, J lost 4 bases, and 6 bases lay in between. DNA of the CDR3: TGCGCCAGCAGCCAAGAGATTATCACCGGGGAGCTGTTTTTT. It codes for CASSQEIITGELFF.

In its sample, this clonotype was seen many times. The chain uses TRBV7-9 and TRBJ2-2, with 8 bases aligning to TRBD1. The germline CDR1 and CDR2 sequences are SEHNR and FQNEAQ (reference sequence). The CDR3 contains 16 residues. The V segment lost 4 bases and the J segment 4 bases; nucleotides outside the gene matches: 8. CDR3 in amino acids: CASSSIQGESTGELFF. The CDR3 DNA sequence: TGTGCCAGCAGCTCTATACAGGGGGAGAGCACCGGGGAGCTGTTTTTT.

This clonotype was picked up many times. The chain combines TRBV18 with TRBJ2-1; D tentatively fits TRBD1 or TRBD2 (5 bases each). Germline V gives CDR1 KGHSH, CDR2 LQKENI. This CDR3 spans 14 amino acids. Trimming removed 6 bases at V and 2 bases at J, with 11 bases between. The CDR3 spells CASSRAGTYNEQFF. The CDR3 DNA reads TGTGCCAGCTCGAGGGCAGGGACCTACAATGAGCAGTTCTTC.

This clonotype came up many times. The chain has TRBV28 and TRBJ1-3; D is perhaps TRBD1 (5 bases). Trimming removed 2 bases at V and 0 bases at J, with 14 bases between. The CDR3 length is 17 residues. Germline V gene data show CDR1 as MDHEN and CDR2 as SYDVKM. Here the CDR3 DNA reads TGTGCCAGCAGTTTACGACCTCCCGGGACCTCTGGAAACACCATATATTTT. This sequence encodes CASSLRPPGTSGNTIYF.

There are many counts of this clonotype. This chain links TRBV20-1 with TRBJ2-1; TRBD2 matches 16 bases. In germline, CDR1 is DFQATT, CDR2 SNEGSKA (reference sequence). V gave up 6 bases and J gave up 7 bases; unmatched junction bases: 6. CDR3 length: 15 amino acids. The CDR3 region is CSALGTSGRENEQFF. CDR3 bases: TGCAGTGCCCTCGGGACTAGCGGGAGGGAGAATGAGCAGTTCTTC.

J is TRBJ2-7 and V is TRBV20-1, with TRBD2 as a possible D gene (7 bases). The CDR3 spans 15 residues. Deletions cut 3 bases from V and 2 bases from J, with 17 bases between. Germline values: CDR1 DFQATT, CDR2 SNEGSKA (reference sequence). CDR3 residues: CSARSRGGYTYEQYF. The CDR3, as DNA: TGCAGTGCTAGGAGTCGCGGGGGCTACACCTACGAGCAGTACTTC.

This clonotype was picked up many times. The V and J genes are TRBV6-5 and TRBJ2-7; the match to TRBD1 covers 8 bases. This CDR3 has 15 amino acids. CDR1 and CDR2 (germline): MNHEY, SVGAGI. The ends lost 0 bases at V and 5 bases at J; junction bases unmatched: 6. The CDR3 protein is CASSYSWTGSNEQYF. Written as DNA, the CDR3 is TGTGCCAGCAGTTACTCATGGACAGGGTCCAACGAGCAGTACTTC.

This rearrangement joins TRBV29-1 to TRBJ2-3; D may match TRBD1 or TRBD2 (5 bases each). This CDR3 spans 12 amino acids. Trimming pared 5 bases from V and 4 bases from J, leaving 10 bases between. Germline CDR1 is SQVTM and CDR2 is ANQGSEA. The CDR3 loop is CSVRSGPDTQYF. The CDR3 DNA reads as TGCAGCGTTCGCTCGGGGCCAGATACGCAGTATTTT.

This clonotype was counted at least ten times. The chain uses TRBV12-3 or TRBV12-4 and TRBJ1-4, with 7 bases matching TRBD1. This CDR3 has 14 residues. V was clipped by 4 bases and J by 9 bases; unmatched bases: 8. In DNA form, the CDR3 reads TGTGCCAGCAGTTCGGGACAGATGAGAAAAAAACTGTTTTTT. Amino acid sequence: CASSSGQMRKKLFF.

The rearrangement joins TRBV20-1 to TRBJ2-7, with 7 bases aligning to TRBD2. The J segment lost 4 bases and the V segment lost 6 bases, leaving 12 bases of the junction unmatched. Germline lookup yields CDR1 DFQATT and CDR2 SNEGSKA (reference sequence). This CDR3 contains 14 residues. The CDR3 DNA reads as TGCAGTGCCGCGCTCCCGCGGGAGTTGTACGAGCAGTACTTC. It translates to CSAALPRELYEQYF.

This clonotype showed up just a few times. The J gene is TRBJ1-1, the V gene TRBV6-2 or TRBV6-3; the D is unclear. This CDR3 comprises 16 residues. V lost 7 bases and J 3 bases, leaving 21 bases between the germline ends. Germline V gene data show CDR1 as MNHEY and CDR2 as SVGEGT. The CDR3 bases are TGTGCCAGCAACTGGGTCCTAGGAGGTTCCGACACTGAAGCTTTCTTT. As protein: CASNWVLGGSDTEAFF.

This clonotype was recorded many times. This sequence joins TRBV6-5 and TRBJ1-2; TRBD1 might be the D (6 bases). CDR1 and CDR2 (germline): MNHEY, SVGAGI. The CDR3 is made up of 14 amino acids. V shed 6 bases and J shed 8 bases, with 19 bases lying between them. The CDR3 DNA reads as TGTGCCAGCAGCCAATCTGGGTCCCAGGGGGGCTACACCTTC. This sequence encodes CASSQSGSQGGYTF.

This clonotype was detected ten times or more. The chain employs TRBV14 and TRBJ2-7, with TRBD2 matching over 9 bases. In germline, CDR1 is SGHDN, CDR2 FVKESK. The CDR3 runs 15 residues. V lost 4 bases and J lost 6; bases outside the gene matches: 10. The CDR3 loop reads CASSLGAGGPSEQYF. Here the CDR3 DNA reads TGTGCCAGCAGCCTTGGGGCGGGAGGGCCGAGCGAGCAGTACTTC.

This clonotype was seen at least ten times. The rearrangement joins TRBV6-5 to TRBJ2-2; 7 positions match TRBD1. The junction had 7 bases not matched to a gene; V was cut back by 5 bases and J by 7 bases. Per the germline V gene, CDR1 is MNHEY and CDR2 is SVGAGI. The CDR3 spans 14 residues. The DNA of the CDR3 is TGTGCCAGCAGTCCTTTTAGGGGGCACGGGGAGCTGTTTTTT. It specifies CASSPFRGHGELFF.

This clonotype was observed many times. This chain links TRBV20-1 with TRBJ2-5; D gene unclear. The germline V and J ends were trimmed by 0 bases and 2 bases, with 13 bases remaining between them. Per the germline V gene, CDR1 is DFQATT and CDR2 is SNEGSKA (reference sequence). The CDR3 loop spans 15 amino acids. CDR3 region: CSARDPGNSQETQYF. CDR3 sequence (DNA): TGCAGTGCTAGAGATCCCGGAAATTCTCAAGAGACCCAGTACTTC.

Only a few counts were recorded for this clonotype. CDR3 amino acids: CASSQVGGRATDTQYF. The CDR3 bases are TGTGCCAGCAGCCAAGTCGGCGGGAGGGCCACAGATACGCAGTATTTT. The chain combines TRBV3-1 with TRBJ2-3; 9 bases fit TRBD2. The germline gives CDR1 LGHDT, CDR2 YNNKEL (reference sequence). The CDR3 covers 16 residues. Trimming cost V 1 base and J 2 bases; bases outside gene matches: 4.

The rearrangement uses TRBV29-1 and TRBJ1-1, with a possible D match to TRBD1 (5 bases). The germline gives CDR1 SQVTM, CDR2 ANQGSEA. V lost 6 bases, J lost 11 bases, and 13 bases lay in between. The CDR3 is 10 residues long. DNA for the CDR3: TGCAGCGTGGGGGGGGAGATGGCTTTCTTT. It codes for CSVGGEMAFF.

In this sample, this clonotype turned up many times. The rearrangement links TRBV28 to TRBJ1-1; D uncertain. The V gene's germline CDR1 is MDHEN and CDR2 SYDVKM. The CDR3 is 14 residues long. V lost 4 bases and J 3 bases, leaving 12 bases between the germline ends. CDR3 loop: CASSSPPGDTEAFF. CDR3 in DNA: TGTGCCAGCAGTTCACCCCCCGGGGACACTGAAGCTTTCTTT.

This clonotype was found many times. The rearrangement joins TRBV7-9 to TRBJ2-7; D gene uncertain. V was shortened by 2 bases and J by 2 bases, with 10 bases between the two germline ends. The germline CDR1 and CDR2 sequences are SEHNR and FQNEAQ (reference sequence). This CDR3 contains 14 residues. The CDR3 coding sequence is TGTGCCAGCAGCTTAAACGTACCCCCCTACGAGCAGTACTTC. It specifies CASSLNVPPYEQYF.

This chain joins TRBV7-2 and TRBJ1-2, with 7 bases that match TRBD1. The CDR3 length is 14 residues. From germline, CDR1 is SGHTA and CDR2 FQGNSA. V shed 5 bases and J 4 bases; nucleotides not matched to a gene: 7. CDR3 in DNA: TGTGCCAGCAGCCCGCGACAGGGAGGCTATGGCTACACCTTC. This translates into CASSPRQGGYGYTF.